This T cell receptor (beta chain) was obtained from a study of blood T cell repertoires in COVID-19. At the level of the study: The origin of the acute and convalescent COVID-19 samples was the United States, Italy and Spain. Sources were T cells, B-cell-depleted T cells, or PBMCs; the material itself was cDNA or gDNA.

Original processing notes: The authors estimated nucleated cell counts from reference gene primer amplification. The protocol was immunoSEQ multiplex PCR, while the TCRdb copy is restricted to in-frame clones and leaves out a portion. D and trimming come from the DNA, and the V and J calls and clone size come from that table. The sample carries around 190,000 clones, roughly 80% recorded once. Germline CDR1 SNHLY, CDR2 FYNNEI. Trimming removed 2 bases from V and 7 bases from J, with 12 bases in between. This CDR3 is 13 amino acids long. During active infection, Seattle patients enrolled and were then monitored through disease. This clone was observed a few times.

The receptor was isolated from a woman aged 40 to 55 with COVID-19, enrolled during active disease. V and J are TRBV2 and TRBJ2-7, with D hard to call. Input material: peripheral blood. DNA of the CDR3: TGTGCCAGCAGTGAACCGTCAGGCACTGAGCAGTACTTC. Translating it yields CASSEPSGTEQYF.